This T cell receptor (beta chain) was documented in a study of blood T cell repertoires in COVID-19. For the study at large: From the United States, Italy and Spain came samples of acute and convalescent COVID-19.

Using immunoSEQ multiplex PCR, the repertoire was profiled, and TCRdb retains in-frame clones only, with some absent. The table lists around 300,000 clones, about 87% of them singletons. The V and J ends lost 3 bases and 2 bases respectively, with 5 bases between them. Per germline, CDR1 DFQATT and CDR2 SNEGSKA (reference sequence). This CDR3 contains 12 residues. Cohorts were assigned according to the clinical history that participants reported. Sequenced: PBMCs or T cells enriched from blood (not recorded which). The chain combines TRBV20-1 with TRBJ1-5; no reliable D call. This receptor was taken from a woman in her fifties or sixties who had recovered from COVID-19. CDR3 DNA sequence: TGCAGTGCTAGTCAGGGCAATCAGCCCCAGCATTTT. This codes for CSASQGNQPQHF.